This TCR beta chain stems from a study of siplizumab effects on memory and regulatory T cells. CDR1 and CDR2 from the germline V gene are MRHNA and SNTAGT. V lost 3 bases, J lost 8 bases, and 3 bases stayed unmatched. The CDR3 totals 14 residues. Method: immunoSEQ multiplex PCR; TCRdb's copy keeps in-frame clones and lacks some. The profile shows approximately 50,000 clones, roughly 93% of them singletons. Sequencing was performed on CD8+ T cells sorted from blood. This receptor was obtained from a human donor in good health. The rearrangement joins TRBV6-4 to TRBJ2-1; TRBD1 agrees at 11 bases. CDR3 in DNA: TGTGCCAGCAGTGAGGGGACAGGGGGTGATGAGCAGTTCTTC. It yields the protein CASSEGTGGDEQFF.